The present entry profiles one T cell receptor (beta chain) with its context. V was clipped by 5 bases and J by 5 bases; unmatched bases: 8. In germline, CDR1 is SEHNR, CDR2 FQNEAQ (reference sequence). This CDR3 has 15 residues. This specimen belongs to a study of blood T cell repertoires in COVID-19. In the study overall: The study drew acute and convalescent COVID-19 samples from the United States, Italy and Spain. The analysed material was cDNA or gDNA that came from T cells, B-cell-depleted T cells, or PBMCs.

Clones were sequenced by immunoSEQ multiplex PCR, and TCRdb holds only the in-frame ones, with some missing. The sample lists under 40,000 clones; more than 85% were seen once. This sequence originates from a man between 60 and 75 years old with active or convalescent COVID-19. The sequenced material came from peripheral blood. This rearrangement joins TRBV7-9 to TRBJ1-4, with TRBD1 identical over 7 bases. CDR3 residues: CASSAGTAPNEKLFF. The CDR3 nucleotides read TGTGCCAGCAGCGCTGGGACAGCTCCGAATGAAAAACTGTTTTTT.